The entry that follows covers one T cell receptor beta chain sequence. The antigen is not known. PCR involved 60 Vbeta and 13 Jbeta primers. Generated by immunoSEQ multiplex PCR, the TCRdb table keeps only in-frame clones and is missing some. Of 180,000 or so clones detected, roughly 87% appear once; the ten largest clones hold approximately 1.5%. The data belong to a study of cytomegalovirus exposure and HLA in healthy donors. Study results and limitations: It was 150 to 200 TCR beta chains that were listed as cytomegalovirus-associated. With high specificity and sensitivity, the classifier reportedly diagnosed cytomegalovirus status. CMV serostatus was the only immune exposure information that was available. Usually a TCR sequence was rare, but some public TCRs were found in many donors.

The length of the CDR3 is 15 residues. Germline values: CDR1 SGHRS, CDR2 YFSETQ. The V and J ends lost 0 bases and 1 base, in that order; junction bases with no gene match: 3. Specimen: PBMCs. This TCR was recovered from a man aged 35-49 years in good health and CMV-seronegative. The chain uses TRBV5-1 and TRBJ1-1; 7 positions match TRBD1. In DNA form, the CDR3 reads TGCGCCAGCAGCTTGGGTGGGACAGCGAACACTGAAGCTTTCTTT. Translating it yields CASSLGGTANTEAFF.